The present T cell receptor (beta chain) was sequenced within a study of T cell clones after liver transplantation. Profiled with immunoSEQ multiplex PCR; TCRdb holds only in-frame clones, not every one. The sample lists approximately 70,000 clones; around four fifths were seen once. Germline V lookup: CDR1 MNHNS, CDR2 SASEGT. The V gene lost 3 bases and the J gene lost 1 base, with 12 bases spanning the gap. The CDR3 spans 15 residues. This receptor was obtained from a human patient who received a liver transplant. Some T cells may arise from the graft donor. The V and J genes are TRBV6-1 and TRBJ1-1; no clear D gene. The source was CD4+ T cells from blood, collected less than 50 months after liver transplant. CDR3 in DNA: TGTGCCAGCAGTGATCTGGGCCAGCCGAACACTGAAGCTTTCTTT. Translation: CASSDLGQPNTEAFF.